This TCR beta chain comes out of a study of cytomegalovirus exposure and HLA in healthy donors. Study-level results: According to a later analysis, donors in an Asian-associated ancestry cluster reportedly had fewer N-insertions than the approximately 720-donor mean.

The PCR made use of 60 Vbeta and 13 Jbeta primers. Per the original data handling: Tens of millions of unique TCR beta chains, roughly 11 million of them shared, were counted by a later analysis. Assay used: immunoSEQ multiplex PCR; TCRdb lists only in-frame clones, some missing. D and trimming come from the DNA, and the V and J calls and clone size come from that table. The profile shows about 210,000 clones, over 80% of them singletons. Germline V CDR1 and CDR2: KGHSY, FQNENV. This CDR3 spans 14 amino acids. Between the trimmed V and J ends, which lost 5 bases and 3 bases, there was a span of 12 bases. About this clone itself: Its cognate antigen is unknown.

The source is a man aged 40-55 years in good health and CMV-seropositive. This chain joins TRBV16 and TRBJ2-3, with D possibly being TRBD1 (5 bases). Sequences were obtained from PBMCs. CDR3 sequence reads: CASSNGHLTDTQYF. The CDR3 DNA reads TGTGCCAGCAGCAATGGACACCTTACAGATACGCAGTATTTT.